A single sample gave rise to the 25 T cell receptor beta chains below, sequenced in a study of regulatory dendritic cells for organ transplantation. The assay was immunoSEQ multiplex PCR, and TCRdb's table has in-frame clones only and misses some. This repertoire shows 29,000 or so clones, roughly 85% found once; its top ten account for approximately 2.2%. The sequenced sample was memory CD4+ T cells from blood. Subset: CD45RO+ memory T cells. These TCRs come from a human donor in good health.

CDR3 sequence: CASSEQETGELFF. CDR3 sequence (DNA): TGTGCCAGCAGTGAACAGGAAACGGGGGAGCTGTTTTTT. The chain couples TRBV6-4 to TRBJ2-2; a possible D gene is TRBD1 (5 bases). The length of the CDR3 is 13 residues. Germline CDR1 and CDR2: MRHNA and SNTAGT. Trimming pared 3 bases from V and 8 bases from J, leaving 10 bases between.

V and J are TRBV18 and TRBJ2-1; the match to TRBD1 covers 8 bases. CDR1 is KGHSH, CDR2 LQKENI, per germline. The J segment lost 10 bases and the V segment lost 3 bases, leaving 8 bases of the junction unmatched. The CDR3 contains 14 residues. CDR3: CASSPGQGLGEQFF. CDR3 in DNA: TGTGCCAGCTCACCTGGACAGGGTCTGGGGGAGCAGTTCTTC.

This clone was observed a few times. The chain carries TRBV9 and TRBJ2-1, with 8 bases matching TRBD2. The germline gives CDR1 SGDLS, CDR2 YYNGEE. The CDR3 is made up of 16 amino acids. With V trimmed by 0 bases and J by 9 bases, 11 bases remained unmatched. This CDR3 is CASSVATSGRKAEQFF. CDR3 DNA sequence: TGTGCCAGCAGCGTAGCTACGAGCGGGAGAAAAGCTGAGCAGTTCTTC.

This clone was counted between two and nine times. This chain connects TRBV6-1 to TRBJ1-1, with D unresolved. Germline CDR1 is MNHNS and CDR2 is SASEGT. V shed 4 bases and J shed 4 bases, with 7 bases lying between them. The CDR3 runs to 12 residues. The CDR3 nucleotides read TGTGCCAGCAGTGGTGTGATCACTGAAGCTTTCTTT. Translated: CASSGVITEAFF.

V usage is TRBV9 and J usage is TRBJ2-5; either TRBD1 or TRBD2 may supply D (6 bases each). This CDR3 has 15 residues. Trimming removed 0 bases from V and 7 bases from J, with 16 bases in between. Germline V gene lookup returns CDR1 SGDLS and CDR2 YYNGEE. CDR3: CASSVGQDGGVTQYF. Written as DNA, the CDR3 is TGTGCCAGCAGCGTAGGGCAGGACGGGGGCGTGACCCAGTACTTC. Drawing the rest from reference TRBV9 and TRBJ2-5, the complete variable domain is DSGVTQTPKHLITATGQRVTLRCSPRSGDLSVYWYQQSLDQGLQFLIQYYNGEERAKGNILERFSAQQFPDLHSELNLSSLELGDSALYFCASSVGQDGGVTQYFGPGTRLLVL.

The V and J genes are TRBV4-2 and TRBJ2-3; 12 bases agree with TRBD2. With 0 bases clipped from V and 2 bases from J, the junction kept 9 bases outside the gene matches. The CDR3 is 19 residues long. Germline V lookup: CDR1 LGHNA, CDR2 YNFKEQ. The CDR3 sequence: CASSQELAGGLIYTDTQYF. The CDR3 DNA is TGTGCCAGCAGCCAAGAACTAGCGGGGGGCCTCATTTACACAGATACGCAGTATTTT.

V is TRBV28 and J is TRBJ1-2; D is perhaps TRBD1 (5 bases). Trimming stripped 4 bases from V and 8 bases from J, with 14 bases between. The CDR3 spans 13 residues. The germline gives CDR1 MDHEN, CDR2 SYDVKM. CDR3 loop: CASSSLLRGGYTF. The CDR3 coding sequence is TGTGCCAGCAGTTCCCTTCTAAGGGGCGGCTACACCTTC.

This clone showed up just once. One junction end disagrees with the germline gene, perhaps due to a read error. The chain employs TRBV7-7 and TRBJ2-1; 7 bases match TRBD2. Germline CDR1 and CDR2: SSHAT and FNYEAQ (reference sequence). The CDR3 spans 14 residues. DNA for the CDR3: TGTGCTAGCAGCTTAGCGGGTGCTTCCAATGAGCAGTTCTTC. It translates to CASSLAGASNEQFF.

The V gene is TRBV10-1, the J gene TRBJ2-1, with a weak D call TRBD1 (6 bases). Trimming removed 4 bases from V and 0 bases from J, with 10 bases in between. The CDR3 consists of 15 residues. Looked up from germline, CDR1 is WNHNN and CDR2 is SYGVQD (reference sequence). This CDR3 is CASSARGGSYNEQFF. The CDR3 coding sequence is TGCGCCAGCAGTGCCAGGGGCGGCTCCTACAATGAGCAGTTCTTC.

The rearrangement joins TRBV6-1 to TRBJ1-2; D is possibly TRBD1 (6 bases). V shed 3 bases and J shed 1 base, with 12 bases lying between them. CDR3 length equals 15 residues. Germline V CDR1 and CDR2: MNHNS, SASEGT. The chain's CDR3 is CASSDFTGSNYGYTF. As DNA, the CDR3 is TGTGCCAGCAGTGACTTTACAGGGAGTAACTATGGCTACACCTTC.

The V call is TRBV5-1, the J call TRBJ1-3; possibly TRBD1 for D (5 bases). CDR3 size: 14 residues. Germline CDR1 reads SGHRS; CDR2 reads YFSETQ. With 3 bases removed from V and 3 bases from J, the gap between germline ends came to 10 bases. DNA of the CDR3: TGCGCCAGCAGCTCCCAGGGAAGTGGAAACACCATATATTTT. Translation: CASSSQGSGNTIYF.

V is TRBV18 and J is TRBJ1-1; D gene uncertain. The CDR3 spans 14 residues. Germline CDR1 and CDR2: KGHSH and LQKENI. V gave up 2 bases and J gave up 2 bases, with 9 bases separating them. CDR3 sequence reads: CASSPEISNTEAFF. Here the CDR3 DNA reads TGTGCCAGCTCACCAGAAATTTCCAACACTGAAGCTTTCTTT. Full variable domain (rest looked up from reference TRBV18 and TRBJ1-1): NAGVMQNPRHLVRRRGQEARLRCSPMKGHSHVYWYRQLPEEGLKFMVYLQKENIIDESGMPKERFSAEFPKEGPSILRIQQVVRGDSAAYFCASSPEISNTEAFFGQGTRLTVV.

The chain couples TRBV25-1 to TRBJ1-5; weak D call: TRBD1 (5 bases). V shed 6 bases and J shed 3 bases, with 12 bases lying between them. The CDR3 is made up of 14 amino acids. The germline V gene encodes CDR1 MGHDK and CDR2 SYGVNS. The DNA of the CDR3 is TGTGCCAGCAGCGCATGGGGGATCAATCAGCCCCAGCATTTT. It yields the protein CASSAWGINQPQHF.

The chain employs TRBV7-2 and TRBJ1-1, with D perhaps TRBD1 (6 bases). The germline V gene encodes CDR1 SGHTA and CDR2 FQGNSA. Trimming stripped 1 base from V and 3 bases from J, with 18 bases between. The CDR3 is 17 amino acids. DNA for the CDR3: TGTGCCAGCAGCTTAGAAGTTGGGGGCAGGGGCTACACTGAAGCTTTCTTT. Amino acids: CASSLEVGGRGYTEAFF.

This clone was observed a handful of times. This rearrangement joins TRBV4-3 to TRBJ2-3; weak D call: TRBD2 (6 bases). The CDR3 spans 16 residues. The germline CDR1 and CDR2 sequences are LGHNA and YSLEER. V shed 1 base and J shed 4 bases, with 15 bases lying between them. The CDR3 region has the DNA TGCGCCAGCAGCCAAGGACATGCGGGGAGAGCAGATACGCAGTATTTT. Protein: CASSQGHAGRADTQYF.

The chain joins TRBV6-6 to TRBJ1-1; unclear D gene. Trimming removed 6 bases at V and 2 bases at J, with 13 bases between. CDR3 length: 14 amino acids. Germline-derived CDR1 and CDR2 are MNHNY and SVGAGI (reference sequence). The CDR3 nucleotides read TGTGCCAGCAGCTACAACAGTAGAAACACTGAAGCTTTCTTT. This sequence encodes CASSYNSRNTEAFF.

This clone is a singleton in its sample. CDR3 DNA sequence: TGTGCCACCAGCAGAGATCATGGCGAGCAGTACTTC. Protein product: CATSRDHGEQYF. This chain links TRBV15 with TRBJ2-7, with D unclear. V gave up 0 bases and J gave up 6 bases, with 6 bases separating them. The CDR3 is made up of 12 amino acids. The germline gives CDR1 LNHNV, CDR2 YYDKDF (reference sequence).

The CDR3 sequence is CASSRPEPSTDTQYF. DNA of the CDR3: TGCGCCAGCAGTCGGCCCGAACCCTCGACAGATACGCAGTATTTT. The rearrangement joins TRBV23-1 to TRBJ2-3, with unresolved D. TRBV23-1 is an ORF, and what it does is uncertain. The CDR3 consists of 15 residues. The ends were cut back, 4 bases at V and 3 bases at J, with 14 bases in the middle.

Written as DNA, the CDR3 is TGTGCCAGCAGCTTGGCCCGCGGTTACACTAGCACAGATACGCAGTATTTT. Its translation: CASSLARGYTSTDTQYF. The rearrangement uses TRBV5-8 and TRBJ2-3; D is unresolved. The CDR3 is 17 residues long. The germline V and J ends were trimmed by 0 bases and 0 bases, with 14 bases remaining between them. Germline lookup yields CDR1 SGHTS and CDR2 YDEGEE.

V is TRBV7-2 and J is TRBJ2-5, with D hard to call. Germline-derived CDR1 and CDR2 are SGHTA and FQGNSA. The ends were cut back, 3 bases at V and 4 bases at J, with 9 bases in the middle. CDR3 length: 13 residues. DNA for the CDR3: TGTGCCAGCAGCTTTGTCGTTGCAGAGACCCAGTACTTC. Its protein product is CASSFVVAETQYF.

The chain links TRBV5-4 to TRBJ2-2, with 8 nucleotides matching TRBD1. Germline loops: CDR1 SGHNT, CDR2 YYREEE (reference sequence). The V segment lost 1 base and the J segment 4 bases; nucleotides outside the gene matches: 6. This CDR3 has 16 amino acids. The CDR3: CASSLYQGAGTGELFF. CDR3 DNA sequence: TGTGCCAGCAGCTTGTATCAGGGGGCTGGCACCGGGGAGCTGTTTTTT. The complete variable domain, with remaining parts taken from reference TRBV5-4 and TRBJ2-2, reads ETGVTQSPTHLIKTRGQQVTLRCSSQSGHNTVSWYQQALGQGPQFIFQYYREEENGRGNFPPRFSGLQFPNYSSELNVNALELDDSALYLCASSLYQGAGTGELFFGEGSRLTVL.

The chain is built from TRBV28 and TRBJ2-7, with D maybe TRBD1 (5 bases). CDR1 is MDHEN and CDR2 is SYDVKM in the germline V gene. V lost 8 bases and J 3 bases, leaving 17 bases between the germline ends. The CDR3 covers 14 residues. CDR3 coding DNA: TGTGCCAGCGACTCCGGGCAGGGCAACTACGAGCAGTACTTC. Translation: CASDSGQGNYEQYF.

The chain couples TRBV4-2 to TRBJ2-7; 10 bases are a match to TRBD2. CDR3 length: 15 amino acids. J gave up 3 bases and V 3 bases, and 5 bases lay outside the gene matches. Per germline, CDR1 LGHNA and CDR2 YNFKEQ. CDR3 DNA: TGTGCCAGCAGCCAGGAACGGACTAGCGGCTACGAGCAGTACTTC. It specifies CASSQERTSGYEQYF.

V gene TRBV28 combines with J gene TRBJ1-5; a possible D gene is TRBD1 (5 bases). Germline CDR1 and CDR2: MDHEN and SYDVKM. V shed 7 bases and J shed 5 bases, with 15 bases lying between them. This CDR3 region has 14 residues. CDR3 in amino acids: CASTVWGGDQPQHF. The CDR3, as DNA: TGTGCCAGCACCGTGTGGGGGGGTGATCAGCCCCAGCATTTT.

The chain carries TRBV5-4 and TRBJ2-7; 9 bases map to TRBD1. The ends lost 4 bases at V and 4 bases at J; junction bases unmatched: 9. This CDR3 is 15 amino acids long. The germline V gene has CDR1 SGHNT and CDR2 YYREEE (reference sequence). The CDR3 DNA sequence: TGTGCCAGCAGCGCGGACAGGGGAGTTAGATACGAGCAGTACTTC. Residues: CASSADRGVRYEQYF.